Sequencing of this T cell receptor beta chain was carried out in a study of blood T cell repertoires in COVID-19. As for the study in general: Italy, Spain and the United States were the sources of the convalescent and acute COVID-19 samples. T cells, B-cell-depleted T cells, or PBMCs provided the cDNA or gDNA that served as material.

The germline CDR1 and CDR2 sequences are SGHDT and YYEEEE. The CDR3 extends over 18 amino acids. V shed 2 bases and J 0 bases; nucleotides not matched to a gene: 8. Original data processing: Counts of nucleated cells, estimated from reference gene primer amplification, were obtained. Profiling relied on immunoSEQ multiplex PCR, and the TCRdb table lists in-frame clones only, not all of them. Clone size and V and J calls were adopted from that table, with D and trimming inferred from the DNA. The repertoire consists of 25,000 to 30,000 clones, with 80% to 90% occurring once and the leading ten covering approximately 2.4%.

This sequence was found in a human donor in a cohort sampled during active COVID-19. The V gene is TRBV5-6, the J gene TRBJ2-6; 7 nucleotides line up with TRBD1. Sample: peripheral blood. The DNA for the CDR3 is TGTGCCAGCAGCTTCGCGACAGGGACAAGCTCTGGGGCCAACGTCCTGACTTTC. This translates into CASSFATGTSSGANVLTF.